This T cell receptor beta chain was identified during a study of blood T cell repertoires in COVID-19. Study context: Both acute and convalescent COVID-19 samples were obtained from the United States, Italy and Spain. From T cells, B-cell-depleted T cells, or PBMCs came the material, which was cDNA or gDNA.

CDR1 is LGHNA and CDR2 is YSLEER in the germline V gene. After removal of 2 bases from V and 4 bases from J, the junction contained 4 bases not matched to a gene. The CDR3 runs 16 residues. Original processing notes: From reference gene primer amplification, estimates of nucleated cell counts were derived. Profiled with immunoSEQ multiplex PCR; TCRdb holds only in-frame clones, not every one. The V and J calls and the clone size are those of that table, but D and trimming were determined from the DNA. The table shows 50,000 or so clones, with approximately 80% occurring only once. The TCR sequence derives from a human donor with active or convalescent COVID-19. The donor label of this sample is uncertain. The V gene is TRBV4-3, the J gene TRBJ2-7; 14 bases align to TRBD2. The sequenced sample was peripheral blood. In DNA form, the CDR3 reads TGCGCCAGCAGCCAATCGAGGACTAGCGGGAGGTACGAGCAGTACTTC. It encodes CASSQSRTSGRYEQYF.